Each of the 6 T cell receptor beta chains below was sequenced from the same sample in a study of T cells in Graves' hyperthyroidism and ophthalmopathy (dated by TCRdb to between 2019 and 2020). The library came from multiplex PCR. For sequencing, an Illumina HiSeq 2000 was employed. The TCR beta CDR3 regions were amplified from RNA transcripts. The TCR CDR3 was subjected to a first round of RT-PCR using the HTBI primer set and the Qiagen OneStep RT-PCR kit. Using fastp at Q25 and MiXCR, TCRdb reprocessed the public reads and kept productive beta chains. Rows with a matching CDR3 protein are joined into one entry that keeps the most common DNA and genes. The sample yields 660,000 or so distinct CDR3 sequences; about 45% were counted once. The ten largest clones represent roughly 6.5% of the sample. Sequences were obtained from peripheral blood or thyroid tissue (not recorded which). The receptors stem from an adult man with Graves' disease, either hyperthyroidism or ophthalmopathy (not recorded which).

The rearrangement joins TRBV7-9 to TRBJ2-7, with D tentatively TRBD1 (5 bases). Germline V CDR1 and CDR2: SEHNR, FQNEAQ (reference sequence). The CDR3 covers 12 residues. Trimming cost V 8 bases and J 5 bases, with 13 bases left between them. The CDR3 DNA reads TGTGCCAGCTCATCGCAGGGTAACGAGCAGTACTTC. It translates to CASSSQGNEQYF.

The chain uses TRBV6-5 and TRBJ1-6, with 7 bases fitting TRBD1. Germline assignment: CDR1 MNHEY and CDR2 SVGAGI. This CDR3 spans 15 amino acids. J lost 8 bases, V lost 5 bases, and 9 bases had no gene match. CDR3 loop: CASSTQGHGYSPLHF. CDR3 bases: TGTGCCAGCAGTACACAGGGGCACGGGTATTCACCCCTCCACTTT.

The chain recombines TRBV20-1 with TRBJ1-2; D unclear. The CDR3 length is 13 residues. The germline V and J ends were trimmed by 5 bases and 0 bases, with 10 bases remaining between them. The germline V gene has CDR1 DFQATT and CDR2 SNEGSKA (reference sequence). The CDR3 region has the DNA TGCAGTGCTGACGGGGATCCTAACTATGGCTACACCTTC. Protein product: CSADGDPNYGYTF.

This clonotype was seen more than once but under ten times. At one end, the junction sequence differs from germline, possibly due to a read error. J is TRBJ1-3 and V is TRBV7-7; 10 nucleotides agree with TRBD1. Germline loops: CDR1 SSHAT, CDR2 FNYEAQ (reference sequence). The CDR3 is 18 residues long. CDR3 in DNA: TGTGCTAGCAGCGTAGAAGAGGGACAGGGGTTCGTAGGAAACACCATATATTTT. This gives the protein CASSVEEGQGFVGNTIYF. The complete variable domain, with remaining parts taken from reference TRBV7-7 and TRBJ1-3, reads GAGVSQSPRYKVTKRGQDVTLRCDPISSHATLYWYQQALGQGPEFLTYFNYEAQPDKSGLPSDRFSAERPEGSISTLTIQRTEQRDSAMYRCASSVEEGQGFVGNTIYFGEGSWLTVV.

The chain joins TRBV7-9 to TRBJ1-1; TRBD1 agrees at 7 bases. V shed 2 bases and J 3 bases; nucleotides not matched to a gene: 9. There are 16 residues in the CDR3. The germline V gene has CDR1 SEHNR and CDR2 FQNEAQ (reference sequence). This CDR3 reads CASSLRAGGRDTEAFF. CDR3 nucleotides: TGTGCCAGCAGCTTACGCGCAGGGGGAAGGGACACTGAAGCTTTCTTT.

The table lists this clonotype with many counts. J is TRBJ1-1 and V is TRBV2; perhaps TRBD1 as D (5 bases). This CDR3 spans 15 amino acids. Germline V gene lookup returns CDR1 SNHLY and CDR2 FYNNEI. Trimming took off 0 bases at V and 2 bases at J, with 10 bases between the two ends. The CDR3 protein is CASSEAGQLNTEAFF. CDR3 coding DNA: TGTGCCAGCAGTGAAGCGGGGCAGCTAAACACTGAAGCTTTCTTT.